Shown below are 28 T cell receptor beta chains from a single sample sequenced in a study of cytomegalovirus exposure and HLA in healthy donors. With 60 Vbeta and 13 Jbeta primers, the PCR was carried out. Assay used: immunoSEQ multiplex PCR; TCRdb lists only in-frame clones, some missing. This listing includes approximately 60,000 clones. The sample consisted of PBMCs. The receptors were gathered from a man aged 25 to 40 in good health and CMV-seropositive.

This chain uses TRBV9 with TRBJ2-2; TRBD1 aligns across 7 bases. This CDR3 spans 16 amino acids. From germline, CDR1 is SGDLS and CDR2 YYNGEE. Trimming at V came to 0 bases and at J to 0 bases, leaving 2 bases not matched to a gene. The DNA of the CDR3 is TGTGCCAGCAGCGTAGTAGGGACAGCGAACACCGGGGAGCTGTTTTTT. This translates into CASSVVGTANTGELFF.

CDR3 region: CASSADRASGELFF. CDR3 coding DNA: TGTGCCAGCAGTGCCGACAGGGCGTCCGGGGAGCTGTTTTTT. The genes are TRBV25-1 and TRBJ2-2; 7 bases line up with TRBD1. The germline gives CDR1 MGHDK, CDR2 SYGVNS. The V segment lost 4 bases and the J segment 6 bases; nucleotides outside the gene matches: 5. CDR3 length: 14 amino acids.

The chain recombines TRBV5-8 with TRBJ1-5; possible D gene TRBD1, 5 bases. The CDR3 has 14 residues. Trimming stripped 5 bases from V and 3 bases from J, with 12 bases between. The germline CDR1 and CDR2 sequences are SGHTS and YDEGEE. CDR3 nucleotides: TGTGCCAGCAGATTTACAGGCCCCAATCAGCCCCAGCATTTT. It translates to CASRFTGPNQPQHF.

CDR3 sequence reads: CASTSSGRRETQYF. In DNA, the CDR3 is TGTGCCAGCACTTCTAGCGGGAGGAGGGAGACCCAGTACTTC. The V and J genes are TRBV6-6 and TRBJ2-5; 11 positions agree with TRBD2. In germline, CDR1 is MNHNY, CDR2 SVGAGI (reference sequence). V lost 7 bases, J lost 5 bases, and 6 bases stayed unmatched. The CDR3 totals 14 residues.

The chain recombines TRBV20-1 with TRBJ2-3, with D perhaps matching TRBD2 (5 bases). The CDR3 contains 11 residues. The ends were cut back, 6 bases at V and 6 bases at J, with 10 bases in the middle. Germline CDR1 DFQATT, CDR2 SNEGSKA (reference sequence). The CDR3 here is CSARDRDTQYF. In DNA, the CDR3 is TGCAGTGCGAGGGATAGGGATACGCAGTATTTT.

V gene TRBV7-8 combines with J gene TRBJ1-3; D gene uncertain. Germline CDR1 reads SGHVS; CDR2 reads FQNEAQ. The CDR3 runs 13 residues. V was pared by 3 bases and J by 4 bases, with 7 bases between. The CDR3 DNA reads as TGTGCCAGCAGCTTCCTTACAGGAAACACCATATATTTT. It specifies CASSFLTGNTIYF. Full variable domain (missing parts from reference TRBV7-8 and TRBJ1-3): GAGVSQSPRYKVAKRGQDVALRCDPISGHVSLFWYQQALGQGPEFLTYFQNEAQLDKSGLPSDRFFAERPEGSVSTLKIQRTQQEDSAVYLCASSFLTGNTIYFGEGSWLTVV.

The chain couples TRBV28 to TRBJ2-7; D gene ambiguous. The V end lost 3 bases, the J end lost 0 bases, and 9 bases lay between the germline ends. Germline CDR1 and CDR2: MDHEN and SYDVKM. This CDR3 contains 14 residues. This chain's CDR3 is CASSLPSGSYEQYF. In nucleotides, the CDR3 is TGTGCCAGCAGTTTGCCATCGGGCTCCTACGAGCAGTACTTC.

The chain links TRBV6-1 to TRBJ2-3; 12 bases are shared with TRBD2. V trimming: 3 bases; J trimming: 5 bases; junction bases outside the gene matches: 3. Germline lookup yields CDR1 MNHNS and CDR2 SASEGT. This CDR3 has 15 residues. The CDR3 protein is CASSELAGGQDTQYF. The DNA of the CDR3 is TGTGCCAGCAGTGAGCTAGCGGGGGGGCAAGATACGCAGTATTTT.

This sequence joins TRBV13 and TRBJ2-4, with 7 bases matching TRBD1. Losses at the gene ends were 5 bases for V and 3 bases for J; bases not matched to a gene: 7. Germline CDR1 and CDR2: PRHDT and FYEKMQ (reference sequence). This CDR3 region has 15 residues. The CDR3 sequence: CASSPDRVNKNIQYF. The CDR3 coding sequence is TGTGCCAGCAGCCCAGACAGGGTTAACAAAAACATTCAGTACTTC.

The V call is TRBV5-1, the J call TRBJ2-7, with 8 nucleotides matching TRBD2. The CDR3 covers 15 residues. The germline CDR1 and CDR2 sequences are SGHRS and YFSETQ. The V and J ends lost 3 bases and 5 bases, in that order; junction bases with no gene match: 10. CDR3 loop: CASSWEAGADDEQYF. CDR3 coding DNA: TGCGCCAGCAGCTGGGAAGCGGGGGCTGACGACGAGCAGTACTTC.

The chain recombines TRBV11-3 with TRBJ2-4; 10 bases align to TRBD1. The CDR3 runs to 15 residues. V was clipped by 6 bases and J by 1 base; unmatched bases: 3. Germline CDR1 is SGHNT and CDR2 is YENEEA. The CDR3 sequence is CASSSDRGAKNIQYF. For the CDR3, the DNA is TGTGCCAGCAGTTCGGACAGGGGGGCCAAAAACATTCAGTACTTC.

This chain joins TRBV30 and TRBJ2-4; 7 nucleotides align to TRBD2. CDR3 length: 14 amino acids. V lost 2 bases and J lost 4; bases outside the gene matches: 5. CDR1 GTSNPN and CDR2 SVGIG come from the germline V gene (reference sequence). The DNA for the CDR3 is TGTGCCTGGAGTTTGACAGCGGGGAAAAACATTCAGTACTTC. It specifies CAWSLTAGKNIQYF.

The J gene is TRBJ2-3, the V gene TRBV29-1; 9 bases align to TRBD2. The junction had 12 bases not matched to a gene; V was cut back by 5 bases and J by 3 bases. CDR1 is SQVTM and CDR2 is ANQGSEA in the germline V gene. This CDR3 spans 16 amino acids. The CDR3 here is CSVRGRLSGRTDTQYF. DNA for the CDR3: TGCAGCGTTCGAGGGAGGTTGAGCGGGAGGACAGATACGCAGTATTTT.

The CDR3 loop is CASSQWRDETQYF. CDR3 coding DNA: TGCGCCAGCAGCCAGTGGCGGGATGAGACCCAGTACTTC. The chain combines TRBV4-1 with TRBJ2-5; TRBD2 might be the D (6 bases). The CDR3 is 13 amino acids. V shed 3 bases and J shed 5 bases, with 10 bases lying between them. Germline V gives CDR1 MGHRA, CDR2 YSYEKL.

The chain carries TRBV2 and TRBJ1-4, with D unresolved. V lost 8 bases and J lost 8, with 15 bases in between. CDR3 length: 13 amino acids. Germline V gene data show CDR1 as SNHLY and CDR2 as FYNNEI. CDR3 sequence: CASDRVGGEKLFF. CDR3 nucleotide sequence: TGTGCCAGCGACCGGGTCGGCGGGGAAAAACTGTTTTTT.

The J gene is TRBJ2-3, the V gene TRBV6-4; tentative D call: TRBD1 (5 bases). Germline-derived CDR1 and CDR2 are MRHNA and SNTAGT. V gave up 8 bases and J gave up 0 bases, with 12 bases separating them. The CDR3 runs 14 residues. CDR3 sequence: CASRFRDSTDTQYF. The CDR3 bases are TGTGCCAGCCGGTTCAGGGATAGCACAGATACGCAGTATTTT.

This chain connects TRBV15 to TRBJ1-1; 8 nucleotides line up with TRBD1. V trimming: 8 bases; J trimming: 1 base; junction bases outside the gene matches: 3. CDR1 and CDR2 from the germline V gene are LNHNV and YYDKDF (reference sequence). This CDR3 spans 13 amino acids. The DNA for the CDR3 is TGTGCCACCCTTGGGACAGGGAACACTGAAGCTTTCTTT. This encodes CATLGTGNTEAFF.

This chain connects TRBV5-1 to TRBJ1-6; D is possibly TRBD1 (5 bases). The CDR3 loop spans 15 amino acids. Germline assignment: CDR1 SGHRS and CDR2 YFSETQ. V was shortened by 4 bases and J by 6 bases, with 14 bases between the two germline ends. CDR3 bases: TGCGCCAGCAGCCGGGAGCAGGGTGGTAATTCACCCCTCCACTTT. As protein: CASSREQGGNSPLHF.

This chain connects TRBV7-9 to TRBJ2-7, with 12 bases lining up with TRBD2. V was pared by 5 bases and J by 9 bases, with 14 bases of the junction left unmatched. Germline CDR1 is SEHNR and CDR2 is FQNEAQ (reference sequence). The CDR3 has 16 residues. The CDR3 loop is CASSNRGGLAGGVQYF. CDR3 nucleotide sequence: TGTGCCAGCAGCAATAGAGGGGGGCTAGCGGGAGGGGTGCAGTACTTC.

The CDR3 spells CASSARDRGEQYF. The CDR3 nucleotides are TGTGCCAGCAGTGCCCGGGACAGGGGCGAGCAGTACTTC. V and J are TRBV2 and TRBJ2-7; TRBD1 matches at 10 bases. The CDR3 covers 13 residues. Germline CDR1 SNHLY, CDR2 FYNNEI. J was trimmed by 6 bases and V by 4 bases; bases with no gene match: 3.

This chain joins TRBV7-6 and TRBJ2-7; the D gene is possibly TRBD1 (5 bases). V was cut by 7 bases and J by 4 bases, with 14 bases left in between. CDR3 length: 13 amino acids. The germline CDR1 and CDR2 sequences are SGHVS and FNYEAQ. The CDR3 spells CASTQGRGYEQYF. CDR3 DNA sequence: TGTGCCAGCACCCAGGGTAGGGGTTACGAGCAGTACTTC.

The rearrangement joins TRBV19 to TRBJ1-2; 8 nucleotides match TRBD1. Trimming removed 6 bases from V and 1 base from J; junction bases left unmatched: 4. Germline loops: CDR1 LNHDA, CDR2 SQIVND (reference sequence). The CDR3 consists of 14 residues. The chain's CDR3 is CASRNRGSNYGYTF. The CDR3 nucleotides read TGTGCCAGTAGAAACAGGGGGAGTAACTATGGCTACACCTTC. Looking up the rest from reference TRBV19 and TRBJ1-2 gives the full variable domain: DGGITQSPKYLFRKEGQNVTLSCEQNLNHDAMYWYRQDPGQGLRLIYYSQIVNDFQKGDIAEGYSVSREKKESFPLTVTSAQKNPTAFYLCASRNRGSNYGYTFGSGTRLTVV.

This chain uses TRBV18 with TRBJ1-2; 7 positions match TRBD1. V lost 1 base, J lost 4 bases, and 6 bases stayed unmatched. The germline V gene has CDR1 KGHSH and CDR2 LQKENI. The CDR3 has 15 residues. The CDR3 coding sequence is TGTGCCAGCTCACCACAGGACAGGTCCATCTATGGCTACACCTTC. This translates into CASSPQDRSIYGYTF.

The CDR3 reads CASSRGTGQNEQYF. The CDR3 coding sequence is TGCGCCAGCAGCCGTGGGACAGGGCAAAACGAGCAGTACTTC. The chain recombines TRBV4-1 with TRBJ2-7; 9 bases map to TRBD1. Germline CDR1 MGHRA, CDR2 YSYEKL. The trim removed 4 bases at V and 5 bases at J, leaving 6 bases unmatched. The CDR3 runs to 14 residues.

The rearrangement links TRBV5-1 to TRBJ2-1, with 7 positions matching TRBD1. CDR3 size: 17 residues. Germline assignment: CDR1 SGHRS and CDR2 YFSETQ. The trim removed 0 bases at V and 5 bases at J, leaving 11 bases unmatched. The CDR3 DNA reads TGCGCCAGCAGCTTGGCCGCCCTGAGGGGGCATGACAATGAGCAGTTCTTC. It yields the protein CASSLAALRGHDNEQFF.

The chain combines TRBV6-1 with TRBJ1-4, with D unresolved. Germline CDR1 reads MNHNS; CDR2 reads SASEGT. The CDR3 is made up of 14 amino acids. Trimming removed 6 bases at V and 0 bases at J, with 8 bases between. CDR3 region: CASRPHTTNEKLFF. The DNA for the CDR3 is TGTGCCAGCAGGCCACATACAACTAATGAAAAACTGTTTTTT.

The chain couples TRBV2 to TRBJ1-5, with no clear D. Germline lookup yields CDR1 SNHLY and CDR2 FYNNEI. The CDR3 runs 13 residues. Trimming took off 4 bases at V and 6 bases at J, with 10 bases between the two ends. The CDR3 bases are TGTGCCAGCAGTGGCAGACTTTTTCAGCCCCAGCATTTT. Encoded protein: CASSGRLFQPQHF.

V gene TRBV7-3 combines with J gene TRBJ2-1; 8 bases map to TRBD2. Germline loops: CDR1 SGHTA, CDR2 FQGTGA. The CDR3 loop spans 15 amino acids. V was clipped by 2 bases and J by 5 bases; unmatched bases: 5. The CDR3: CASSLRTSGDNEQFF. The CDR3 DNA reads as TGTGCCAGCAGCTTACGCACTAGCGGTGACAATGAGCAGTTCTTC.